Listed here is a single TCR beta chain. Its cognate antigen is unknown. There are 15 residues in the CDR3. CDR1 SGDLS and CDR2 YYNGEE come from the germline V gene. Trimming pared 3 bases from V and 0 bases from J, leaving 10 bases between. This specimen belongs to a study of blood T cells in healthy people across ages. The study, taken as a whole, reports: In the absence of known donor CMV status, changes in expanded clonotypes were possibly confounded. Naive and antigen-experienced cells could not be conclusively compared, given unsorted PBMCs. Diversity estimated from one million T cells was considered an underestimate.

Combining a sample-barcoded 5' primer with a J-beta primer mix, a second PCR ran for roughly 6 to 12 cycles. TCRdb re-analysed the 5' RACE reads in MiXCR, keeping a single row per CDR3 protein. The data show about 830,000 distinct CDR3 sequences, 55% to 75% seen once. This TCR was recovered from a man younger than 40 in good health. Input material: blood. The V gene is TRBV9, the J gene TRBJ1-3, with a weak D call TRBD1 (5 bases). CDR3 nucleotides: TGTGCCAGCAGCGCATCAGGGATCTCTGGAAACACCATATATTTT. Translation gives CASSASGISGNTIYF.